The T cell receptor beta chain described here comes from a study of blood T cell repertoires in COVID-19. About the research overall: Sites across the United States, Italy and Spain contributed samples from acute and convalescent COVID-19. The cDNA or gDNA used as material had been derived from T cells, B-cell-depleted T cells, or PBMCs.

As originally analysed: Counts of nucleated cells, estimated from reference gene primer amplification, were obtained. The data were produced by immunoSEQ multiplex PCR, yet TCRdb's version contains in-frame clones alone and is incomplete. D and trimming come from the DNA, and the V and J calls and clone size come from that table. The sample lists 250,000 to 350,000 clones, approximately 86% occurring once. J gave up 5 bases and V 0 bases, and 3 bases lay outside the gene matches. The germline CDR1 and CDR2 sequences are SGHRS and YFSETQ. This CDR3 contains 15 residues. The V gene is TRBV5-1, the J gene TRBJ2-5, with 11 bases fitting TRBD2. The receptor comes from a woman aged 50 to 65 with active or convalescent COVID-19. The sequenced sample was peripheral blood. The DNA of the CDR3 is TGCGCCAGCAGCTTGGGACTAGCGGGATTTGAGACCCAGTACTTC. Amino acid sequence: CASSLGLAGFETQYF.